The clone carrying this T cell receptor beta chain was seen only once. Antigen: not known. These data come from a study of shared clonotypes between healthy human individuals. Findings and caveats of the study: Researchers sampled blood only, noting tissue repertoires likely differ. Naive subsets generally had larger estimated richness than memory subsets.

CD45RO-negative CD8 cells positively selected for CCR7 made up the naive population, which excluded terminally differentiated effector memory CD45RA+ cells. Germline V gene data show CDR1 as MNHEY and CDR2 as SMNVEV (reference sequence). The CDR3 length is 14 residues. The ends lost 3 bases at V and 7 bases at J; junction bases unmatched: 5. Deep-level settings were used for running the assay. Here immunoSEQ multiplex PCR was the method, and the copy in TCRdb shows in-frame clones only, minus some. The data hold roughly 810,000 clones, with approximately 97% observed a single time. The TCR sequence derives from a man aged 30 to 45 in good health. The V and J genes are TRBV27 and TRBJ1-2; 10 positions match TRBD1. The sample was naive CD8+ T cells sorted from blood. As DNA, the CDR3 is TGTGCCAGCAGTTTGGGGACAGGGGCAGGTGGCTACACCTTC. Translated, it gives CASSLGTGAGGYTF.